This T cell receptor beta chain was captured in a study of identical twins (TCRdb year 2016). With regard to the full study: To test whether fetal clonotypes persist, the study used deep sequencing on TCR alpha and beta repertoires from monozygotic twins, unrelated adults of various ages, and cord blood. To rule out contamination, replicate twin experiments were performed at different times with different library preparation protocols.

Broad study findings and their caveats: In monozygotic twins, out-of-frame TCR alpha sharing was systematically underestimated by recombination models, although the models agreed with sharing between unrelated individuals. Fewer insertions were carried by abundant cord blood beta clonotypes; a weaker similar trend was observed in young adult naive repertoires, while no such trend was observed in memory repertoires. The excess sharing between twins in beta out-of-frame sequences was weaker because fewer shared sequences reduced the signal-to-noise ratio. Zero-insertion analyses could be partly confounded by invariant T cells such as MAIT and iNKT, though diverse VJ usage argued against such confounding for most clonotypes. Because the same donors could not be followed over many years, the conclusions depended on cross-sectional statistical analysis. Compared with coincidental sharing between unrelated individuals, an excess of low generation-probability sequences was observed among out-of-frame TCR alpha sequences shared between twins.

Library method: 5' RACE. The reads were generated on an Illumina HiSeq 2000. Template switching introduced a universal primer binding site; the final cDNA contained a unique molecular identifier, enabling accurate counting of TCR cDNA molecules. First-strand cDNA for TCR alpha and beta chains was synthesized from specific primers in the conserved constant-segment region. Each cDNA library was double barcoded, with a SMART-Mk sample barcode plus Illumina barcodes, to control for contamination. Two successive PCR steps introduced TruSeq adapter sequences along with Illumina sample barcodes. Sequencing of the TCR alpha and beta cDNA libraries was done on the Illumina HiSeq platform using custom primers. The study's own analysis went as follows. MiGEC was used to process raw reads and extract unique molecular identifiers, and MiXCR was used to find CDR3 positions. For each individual, recombination models were inferred using an EM algorithm with the repgenHMM and IGoR tools. Shared clonotypes were analyzed with the tcR package in R, and sharing was normalized by the product of cloneset sizes. Out-of-frame nonproductive sequences were analyzed to study raw recombination free of thymic and clonal selection effects. TCRdb reprocessed the public reads (quality trimming at Q25 with fastp, clone calling with MiXCR) and kept in-frame beta chains. Entries are consolidated by CDR3 protein sequence, retaining the most common genes and DNA. The V and J calls follow TCRdb's processing rather than the paper's. The sample has 690,000 or so distinct CDR3 sequences on record, 8% to 9% of them singletons. The ten largest clones represent 0.85% to 1% of the sample.

The CDR3 holds 15 amino acids from the cysteine to the phenylalanine. Just the 45-base CDR3 DNA is kept, in frame starting at base 1. The junction carries 11 bases between V and J, which are trimmed by 5 bases and 0 bases respectively. From a lookup of the germline V gene (reference sequence), CDR1 and CDR2 are PRHDT and FYEKMQ. All donors were healthy Caucasians. Three pairs of female monozygotic twins, all aged 18 to 29 years, were included in the twin cohort. Peripheral blood mononuclear cells were the source from which RNA for the TCR libraries was isolated. This clonotype was counted at least ten times. There is no known antigen for this receptor. No quality values exist for individual bases; no much larger clone is one base distant. The data were also submitted as part of a second study, on yellow fever vaccine responses in identical twins. That second report states: According to the authors, the vaccine-induced T cell response in identical twins seemed to be partly convergent and partly specific to each individual. In the study, vaccine-responding T cell clones were precisely tracked in identical twins.

Sequencing used PBMCs. Recombination connected TRBV13 to TRBJ2-4; the D segment could be TRBD1, given 6 matching bases. The receptor comes from a woman younger than 35 in good health. The DNA sequence is TGTGCCAGCAGCATCGGACAGCTAGCCAAAAACATTCAGTACTTC. Its translation is CASSIGQLAKNIQYF.